These 29 T cell receptor beta chains originate from one sample sequenced in a study of spatial heterogeneity in lung cancer. TCRdb analysed the 5' RACE reads with MiXCR anew, one entry per CDR3 protein. The table has 110,000 or so distinct CDR3 sequences, less than 14% seen once. The time point was: blood at routine non-recurrence follow-up after resection. Sequencing used PBMCs, obtained at follow-up. These receptors all come from a female donor with early-stage non-small cell lung cancer.

The chain couples TRBV7-9 to TRBJ2-7, with D perhaps being TRBD1 or TRBD2 (5 bases each). The CDR3 is made up of 14 amino acids. CDR1 is SEHNR, CDR2 FQNEAQ, per germline (reference sequence). V lost 5 bases to trimming and J lost 2 bases, with 13 bases between them. This CDR3 reads CASSHSGRTYEQYF. CDR3 DNA sequence: TGTGCCAGCAGCCACTCGGGACGAACCTACGAGCAGTACTTC.

This clonotype was counted a few times. The chain uses TRBV5-1 and TRBJ2-2; TRBD2 is a possible D gene (5 bases). Germline V gene lookup returns CDR1 SGHRS and CDR2 YFSETQ. CDR3 length equals 14 residues. V lost 5 bases and J 6 bases, leaving 14 bases between the germline ends. In nucleotides, the CDR3 is TGCGCCAGCAGGGACTGGTACTACGCCGGGGAGCTGTTTTTT. Translation: CASRDWYYAGELFF.

Ten or more counts support this clonotype. The genes are TRBV24-1 and TRBJ2-4; 8 nucleotides line up with TRBD1. Looked up from germline, CDR1 is KGHDR and CDR2 is SFDVKD. V lost 5 bases, J lost 6 bases, and 5 bases stayed unmatched. The CDR3 loop spans 14 amino acids. The CDR3 nucleotides read TGTGCCACCAGTGGCGCAGGGGGCGCAAACATTCAGTACTTC. Encoded protein: CATSGAGGANIQYF.

The V call is TRBV27, the J call TRBJ2-3; D is unclear. The CDR3 has 13 amino acids. From germline, CDR1 is MNHEY and CDR2 SMNVEV (reference sequence). Deletions cut 7 bases from V and 0 bases from J, with 8 bases between. The CDR3 here is CASTRTSTDTQYF. The CDR3 nucleotides read TGTGCCAGCACCCGCACTAGCACAGATACGCAGTATTTT.

CDR3 sequence: CASSGGDSSSYNEQFF. The CDR3 DNA reads TGTGCCAGCAGTGGCGGCGATTCCAGCTCCTACAATGAGCAGTTCTTC. The gene calls are TRBV6-1 and TRBJ2-1, with no clear D. Germline-derived CDR1 and CDR2 are MNHNS and SASEGT. The CDR3 extends over 16 amino acids. V shed 4 bases and J shed 0 bases, with 13 bases lying between them.

This clonotype came up a few times. The chain has TRBV2 and TRBJ2-1; TRBD2 matches 7 bases. CDR1 SNHLY and CDR2 FYNNEI come from the germline V gene. The CDR3 spans 16 residues. V was clipped by 2 bases and J by 7 bases; unmatched bases: 11. The CDR3 bases are TGTGCCAGCAGTGAACGGTCTCCGGGACTACAGAATGAGCAGTTCTTC. Translation gives CASSERSPGLQNEQFF.

This clonotype was picked up many times. This chain links TRBV12-3 or TRBV12-4 with TRBJ1-6, with a weak D call TRBD1 (5 bases). V lost 3 bases, J lost 7 bases, and 10 bases lay in between. There are 14 residues in the CDR3. The CDR3 loop is CASSFREANSPLHF. The CDR3 bases are TGTGCCAGCAGTTTCAGGGAGGCGAATTCACCCCTCCACTTT.

In its sample, this clonotype was seen many times. The chain employs TRBV12-3 or TRBV12-4 and TRBJ1-1, with unresolved D. The ends were cut back, 1 base at V and 1 base at J, with 7 bases in the middle. The CDR3 consists of 14 residues. The CDR3 reads CASSLVTRNTEAFF. In DNA, the CDR3 is TGTGCCAGCAGTTTAGTTACCCGGAACACTGAAGCTTTCTTT.

This chain connects TRBV11-2 to TRBJ1-2; 8 nucleotides line up with TRBD1. The CDR3 has 18 residues. J was trimmed by 2 bases and V by 4 bases; bases with no gene match: 15. The germline CDR1 and CDR2 sequences are SGHAT and FQNNGV. This CDR3 is CASSSLRDRRLVNYGYTF. DNA of the CDR3: TGTGCCAGCAGCTCGCTCCGGGACAGGCGGCTCGTGAACTATGGCTACACCTTC.

This chain joins TRBV9 and TRBJ2-3; 7 positions match TRBD2. The V and J ends lost 2 bases and 13 bases, in that order; junction bases with no gene match: 7. This CDR3 contains 12 residues. The germline V gene encodes CDR1 SGDLS and CDR2 YYNGEE. The CDR3 bases are TGTGCCAGCAGCGTCACCGGGACTACCAAGTATTTT. Translating gives CASSVTGTTKYF.

This clonotype was seen ten or more times. This chain uses TRBV28 with TRBJ2-5; 11 positions match TRBD2. The CDR3 runs to 15 residues. Germline V lookup: CDR1 MDHEN, CDR2 SYDVKM. The junction had 8 bases not matched to a gene; V was cut back by 5 bases and J by 6 bases. CDR3 sequence reads: CASSRLAGGVKTQYF. DNA for the CDR3: TGTGCCAGCAGTCGGCTAGCGGGAGGTGTAAAGACCCAGTACTTC.

J is TRBJ1-2 and V is TRBV5-1; no clear D. This CDR3 contains 14 residues. With 1 base removed from V and 0 bases from J, the gap between germline ends came to 7 bases. The V gene's germline CDR1 is SGHRS and CDR2 YFSETQ. DNA of the CDR3: TGCGCCAGCAGCTTGTTAGATCCTAACTATGGCTACACCTTC. It translates to CASSLLDPNYGYTF.

This clonotype showed up just a few times. The chain is built from TRBV7-8 and TRBJ1-6, with TRBD1 matching 10 bases. Germline V gives CDR1 SGHVS, CDR2 FQNEAQ. This CDR3 is built from 17 residues. Germline trimming cut 5 bases from V and 1 base from J; bases unmatched to any gene: 5. The chain's CDR3 is CASSPRTGGSYNSPLHF. CDR3 nucleotide sequence: TGTGCCAGCAGCCCTCGGACAGGGGGTTCCTATAATTCACCCCTCCACTTT.

Only a few counts were recorded for this clonotype. This rearrangement joins TRBV4-2 to TRBJ2-1; D is undetermined. Trimming took off 0 bases at V and 0 bases at J, with 9 bases between the two ends. CDR1 LGHNA and CDR2 YNFKEQ come from the germline V gene. This CDR3 comprises 16 residues. This CDR3 is CASSQEGSNSYNEQFF. The CDR3 coding sequence is TGTGCCAGCAGCCAAGAAGGGTCAAACTCCTACAATGAGCAGTTCTTC.

The rearrangement uses TRBV11-2 and TRBJ2-5; D remains ambiguous. The germline V gene has CDR1 SGHAT and CDR2 FQNNGV. Trimming left V 3 bases short and J 9 bases short, with 14 bases between. The CDR3 sequence is 13 residues long. The CDR3 region is CASSLVSIRAQYF. CDR3 nucleotide sequence: TGTGCCAGCAGCTTGGTTAGCATCCGAGCCCAGTACTTC.

This clonotype came up many times. The V call is TRBV18, the J call TRBJ1-4; 11 positions agree with TRBD1. The germline V gene has CDR1 KGHSH and CDR2 LQKENI. The ends lost 3 bases at V and 4 bases at J; junction bases unmatched: 13. The CDR3 has 19 amino acids. In DNA, the CDR3 is TGTGCCAGCTCACCCACGCTACGGACAGGGGGCTCCCTTAATGAAAAACTGTTTTTT. Protein: CASSPTLRTGGSLNEKLFF.

This chain connects TRBV4-1 to TRBJ2-5; 10 nucleotides agree with TRBD2. V was clipped by 2 bases and J by 4 bases; unmatched bases: 4. This CDR3 has 15 residues. The germline CDR1 and CDR2 sequences are MGHRA and YSYEKL. The CDR3 is CASSQRTSGIETQYF. The CDR3 DNA sequence: TGCGCCAGCAGCCAACGGACTAGCGGTATAGAGACCCAGTACTTC.

In this sample, this clonotype turned up many times. This chain joins TRBV7-2 and TRBJ2-1, with TRBD1 as a possible D gene (5 bases). The CDR3 spans 15 residues. Germline V gene sequence: CDR1 SGHTA, CDR2 FQGNSA. Trimming cost V 3 bases and J 2 bases, with 11 bases left between them. CDR3 loop: CASSFRQGTYNEQFF. The CDR3 bases are TGTGCCAGCAGCTTTAGGCAGGGAACCTACAATGAGCAGTTCTTC.

This clonotype has a count of ten or more. The rearrangement links TRBV4-3 to TRBJ2-7; TRBD2 is a possible D gene (6 bases). In germline, CDR1 is LGHNA, CDR2 YSLEER. The ends were cut back, 0 bases at V and 1 base at J, with 13 bases in the middle. The CDR3 consists of 16 residues. CDR3 sequence reads: CASSQDEASVSYEQYV. CDR3 nucleotide sequence: TGCGCCAGCAGCCAAGATGAGGCTAGCGTTTCCTACGAGCAGTACGTC.

This clonotype has more than one count but fewer than ten. This rearrangement joins TRBV6-6 to TRBJ1-1, with 7 positions matching TRBD1. This CDR3 is built from 13 residues. V shed 5 bases, J shed 8 bases, and the junction held 8 bases outside the gene matches. Germline loops: CDR1 MNHNY, CDR2 SVGAGI (reference sequence). The CDR3 here is CASSRQGSWEAFF. CDR3 nucleotide sequence: TGTGCCAGCAGTCGACAGGGCTCGTGGGAAGCTTTCTTT.

In this sample, this clonotype turned up a few times. The chain couples TRBV7-3 to TRBJ2-1; TRBD2 aligns across 10 bases. CDR1 and CDR2 from the germline V gene are SGHTA and FQGTGA. Trimming took 4 bases from V and 6 from J; bases not matched to a gene: 6. CDR3 length: 15 amino acids. In nucleotides, the CDR3 is TGTGCCAGCAGCTCTCAAGCGGGAGGGTTCAATGAGCAGTTCTTC. It encodes CASSSQAGGFNEQFF.

The chain couples TRBV27 to TRBJ2-1, with 12 bases lining up with TRBD1. The junction had 12 bases not matched to a gene; V was cut back by 6 bases and J by 3 bases. Germline CDR1 MNHEY, CDR2 SMNVEV (reference sequence). The length of the CDR3 is 18 residues. The CDR3 sequence: CASRAGQGATSFYNEQFF. CDR3 DNA sequence: TGTGCCAGCAGAGCGGGACAGGGGGCAACTAGCTTCTACAATGAGCAGTTCTTC.

This sequence joins TRBV7-3 and TRBJ2-7, with D possibly being TRBD2 (6 bases). Deletions cut 4 bases from V and 3 bases from J, with 10 bases between. Germline assignment: CDR1 SGHTA and CDR2 FQGTGA. CDR3 size: 13 residues. The CDR3 coding sequence is TGTGCCAGCAGCTACTACGGGGGCTACGAGCAGTACTTC. Protein: CASSYYGGYEQYF.

This clonotype was seen a few times. The rearrangement joins TRBV12-3 or TRBV12-4 to TRBJ1-6; D not certain. The ends were cut back, 2 bases at V and 7 bases at J, with 9 bases in the middle. The CDR3 is made up of 14 amino acids. CDR3 in DNA: TGTGCCAGCAGTTTAAGGGTTCGGAATTCACCCCTCCACTTT. Translating gives CASSLRVRNSPLHF.

This clonotype has a handful of counts. V usage is TRBV12-3 or TRBV12-4 and J usage is TRBJ2-3; D is uncertain. This CDR3 has 13 residues. Trimming took off 5 bases at V and 0 bases at J, with 6 bases between the two ends. CDR3 amino acids: CASSLSSTDTQYF. The CDR3 region has the DNA TGTGCCAGCAGTCTCTCTAGCACAGATACGCAGTATTTT.

In this sample, this clonotype turned up a few times. The genes are TRBV29-1 and TRBJ2-7; maybe TRBD1 (6 bases). The CDR3 spans 14 residues. V was cut by 5 bases and J by 0 bases, with 14 bases left in between. Germline CDR1 SQVTM, CDR2 ANQGSEA. The CDR3 protein is CSVMIQGHSYEQYF. The CDR3 DNA reads as TGCAGCGTTATGATACAGGGTCACTCCTACGAGCAGTACTTC.

The CDR3 region is CAVSDRGDQPQHF. The CDR3, as DNA: TGTGCCGTTTCGGACAGGGGGGATCAGCCCCAGCATTTT. The rearrangement links TRBV19 to TRBJ1-5, with 10 nucleotides matching TRBD1. The ends lost 11 bases at V and 5 bases at J; junction bases unmatched: 6. The germline CDR1 and CDR2 sequences are LNHDA and SQIVND (reference sequence). There are 13 residues in the CDR3.

This clonotype was counted only a few times. CDR3 residues: CASSPTYVQNIQYF. CDR3 nucleotides: TGTGCCAGCAGCCCGACTTACGTCCAAAACATTCAGTACTTC. The chain couples TRBV28 to TRBJ2-4; unclear D gene. Germline CDR1 and CDR2: MDHEN and SYDVKM. Deletions cut 6 bases from V and 5 bases from J, with 14 bases between. This CDR3 is 14 amino acids long.

The chain's CDR3 is CASRDGHENYGYTF. CDR3 coding DNA: TGTGCCAGCAGGGACGGACACGAAAACTATGGCTACACCTTC. The chain carries TRBV6-5 and TRBJ1-2; possibly TRBD1 for D (5 bases). Germline CDR1 is MNHEY and CDR2 is SVGAGI. The CDR3 extends over 14 amino acids. Trimming took 6 bases from V and 2 from J, leaving 13 bases between them.